The 23 T cell receptor beta chains reported below all come from one sample, sequenced in a study of CD8+CD57+ T cells in acquired aplastic anemia. TCR beta VDJ combinations and CDR3 sequences were profiled from genomic DNA. TCRdb fed the reads into MiXCR, producing one record per CDR3 protein. The sample carries about 160,000 distinct CDR3 sequences, about 70% recorded once. An expansion of CD8+CD57+ cells by flow cytometry had been shown in patients chosen for sequencing. Specimen: sorted CD4+, CD8+, or CD8+CD57+ T cells (not recorded which) from PBMCs. The source is a human donor with aplastic anemia.

V usage is TRBV2 and J usage is TRBJ2-5; 7 bases map to TRBD2. The V segment lost 11 bases and the J segment 3 bases; nucleotides outside the gene matches: 9. Germline V CDR1 and CDR2: SNHLY, FYNNEI. The CDR3 consists of 13 residues. CDR3 amino acids: CAAYRRGKETQYF. The CDR3 bases are TGTGCCGCATATAGGCGGGGGAAAGAGACCCAGTACTTC.

This clonotype was detected a few times. The chain recombines TRBV20-1 with TRBJ1-1, with D possibly TRBD1 on 5 matching bases. The CDR3 spans 10 residues. CDR1 and CDR2 from the germline V gene are DFQATT and SNEGSKA (reference sequence). V was clipped by 4 bases and J by 8 bases, with 8 bases between them. The CDR3 reads CSAMGREAFF. CDR3 in DNA: TGCAGTGCTATGGGACGGGAAGCTTTCTTT.

CDR3 sequence reads: CASSVGTTQYF. Written as DNA, the CDR3 is TGTGCCAGCAGCGTAGGGACGACCCAGTACTTC. This sequence joins TRBV9 and TRBJ2-5; D uncertain. The germline V gene encodes CDR1 SGDLS and CDR2 YYNGEE. Trimming took off 0 bases at V and 7 bases at J, with 4 bases between the two ends. This CDR3 has 11 residues.

The V gene is TRBV19, the J gene TRBJ2-5; 7 bases map to TRBD2. Losses at the gene ends were 5 bases for V and 3 bases for J; bases not matched to a gene: 0. The CDR3 has 12 amino acids. Germline loops: CDR1 LNHDA, CDR2 SQIVND (reference sequence). The CDR3 DNA is TGTGCCAGTAGTCGGGGGGAAGAGACCCAGTACTTC. Protein sequence: CASSRGEETQYF.

J is TRBJ2-1 and V is TRBV7-2; 12 bases are a match to TRBD2. This CDR3 has 16 amino acids. Germline V gene sequence: CDR1 SGHTA, CDR2 FQGNSA. V dropped 4 bases and J dropped 5; count of bases not matched to a gene: 6. CDR3 sequence: CASSSTSGRPHNEQFF. For the CDR3, the DNA is TGTGCCAGCAGCTCGACTAGCGGGAGACCACACAATGAGCAGTTCTTC.

The chain links TRBV12-3 or TRBV12-4 to TRBJ1-1, with D tentatively TRBD1 (6 bases). V gave up 7 bases and J gave up 11 bases, with 20 bases separating them. CDR3 length equals 13 residues. CDR3 sequence (DNA): TGTGCCAGCACCGAACAGGGACCGACTAATGCTTTCTTT. It specifies CASTEQGPTNAFF.

This clonotype has just a few counts. The chain recombines TRBV2 with TRBJ2-2, with 7 bases aligning to TRBD1. Germline-derived CDR1 and CDR2 are SNHLY and FYNNEI. The CDR3 has 14 residues. Trimming took 8 bases from V and 5 from J; bases not matched to a gene: 8. CDR3 region: CASGGTGETGELFF. The CDR3 nucleotides are TGTGCCAGCGGTGGCACAGGGGAAACCGGGGAGCTGTTTTTT.

This clonotype was picked up a small number of times. The V gene is TRBV7-9, the J gene TRBJ1-1; D remains ambiguous. This CDR3 contains 14 residues. CDR1 and CDR2 from the germline V gene are SEHNR and FQNEAQ (reference sequence). V was trimmed by 3 bases and J by 1 base, leaving 9 bases between them. The CDR3 nucleotides read TGTGCCAGCAGCTTGGTGGGTTCGAACACTGAAGCTTTCTTT. Encoded protein: CASSLVGSNTEAFF.

The chain is built from TRBV15 and TRBJ1-4; tentative D call: TRBD1 (6 bases). Germline assignment: CDR1 LNHNV and CDR2 YYDKDF (reference sequence). The V and J ends lost 5 bases and 7 bases respectively, with 11 bases between them. The CDR3 runs to 13 residues. The CDR3 DNA reads as TGTGCCACCAGCCAGGGGACACCTGAAAAACTGTTTTTT. Its translation is CATSQGTPEKLFF.

The chain has TRBV7-2 and TRBJ1-1, with D perhaps matching TRBD1 (5 bases). The CDR3 has 15 residues. The germline V and J ends were trimmed by 4 bases and 8 bases, with 20 bases remaining between them. CDR1 and CDR2 from the germline V gene are SGHTA and FQGNSA. This CDR3 is CASSWEGSSTIEAFF. CDR3 sequence (DNA): TGTGCCAGCAGCTGGGAGGGGTCATCTACGATAGAAGCTTTCTTT.

Comment on this clonotype: Compared with germline, one end of the junction differs, possibly owing to a read error. J is TRBJ2-1 and V is TRBV20-1; TRBD2 is a possible D gene (5 bases). CDR3 length: 12 amino acids. CDR1 is DFQATT, CDR2 SNEGSKA, per germline (reference sequence). CDR3 sequence: CSARVTEVEQFF. CDR3 DNA sequence: TGCAGTGCCCGAGTCACGGAGGTCGAGCAGTTCTTT.

This chain connects TRBV9 to TRBJ1-2, with 7 bases matching TRBD1. CDR3 length equals 15 residues. Germline loops: CDR1 SGDLS, CDR2 YYNGEE. V dropped 4 bases and J dropped 2; count of bases not matched to a gene: 8. The CDR3 loop reads CASSPPGQRNYGYTF. The DNA for the CDR3 is TGTGCCAGCAGCCCGCCGGGACAGAGAAACTATGGCTACACCTTC.

The chain has TRBV20-1 and TRBJ2-1; 13 nucleotides line up with TRBD2. From germline, CDR1 is DFQATT and CDR2 SNEGSKA (reference sequence). The CDR3 spans 14 residues. V lost 4 bases to trimming and J lost 9 bases; unmatched junction nucleotides: 6. Here the CDR3 DNA reads TGCAGTGCTAAGTTCCGACTAGCGGGGGGTGAGCAGTTCTTC. Amino acid sequence: CSAKFRLAGGEQFF.

This clonotype was seen more than once but under ten times. The V call is TRBV7-2, the J call TRBJ2-5, with unresolved D. The CDR3 loop spans 13 amino acids. With 10 bases removed from V and 4 bases from J, the gap between germline ends came to 16 bases. Looked up from germline, CDR1 is SGHTA and CDR2 is FQGNSA. CDR3 in DNA: TGTGCCACCCTGGGTACCTTAGCAGAGACCCAGTACTTC. Its protein product is CATLGTLAETQYF.

The chain couples TRBV19 to TRBJ2-2; 7 bases are a match to TRBD2. CDR3 size: 16 residues. V trimming: 9 bases; J trimming: 1 base; junction bases outside the gene matches: 11. From germline, CDR1 is LNHDA and CDR2 SQIVND (reference sequence). The CDR3 is CASSTSGGGNTGELFF. DNA of the CDR3: TGTGCCAGCTCTACCAGCGGCGGGGGGAACACCGGGGAGCTGTTTTTT.

The chain links TRBV20-1 to TRBJ2-5; tentatively, D is TRBD1 or TRBD2 (6 bases each). The V gene's germline CDR1 is DFQATT and CDR2 SNEGSKA (reference sequence). This CDR3 spans 13 amino acids. V shed 6 bases and J shed 1 base, with 12 bases lying between them. The CDR3 region is CSARRGAQETQYF. In nucleotides, the CDR3 is TGCAGTGCCCGAAGGGGGGCCCAAGAGACCCAGTACTTC.

The sample holds one count of this clonotype. V gene TRBV20-1 combines with J gene TRBJ2-1, with a tentative D call TRBD1 (5 bases). CDR1 DFQATT and CDR2 SNEGSKA come from the germline V gene (reference sequence). This CDR3 is built from 14 residues. The V gene lost 2 bases and the J gene lost 15 bases, with 23 bases spanning the gap. In DNA form, the CDR3 reads TGCAGTGCTAGACCCCAGACAGAAGATCCTACCCCGTTCTTC. Translation: CSARPQTEDPTPFF.

A single count supports this clonotype. The CDR3 region is CASSEAGGSGELFF. In DNA, the CDR3 is TGTGCCAGCAGCGAGGCAGGGGGTAGCGGGGAGCTGTTTTTT. The chain couples TRBV9 to TRBJ2-2; TRBD1 agrees at 7 bases. Trimming cost V 3 bases and J 7 bases; bases outside gene matches: 6. Germline V gives CDR1 SGDLS, CDR2 YYNGEE. The CDR3 has 14 amino acids. Complete variable domain (other parts from reference TRBV9 and TRBJ2-2): DSGVTQTPKHLITATGQRVTLRCSPRSGDLSVYWYQQSLDQGLQFLIQYYNGEERAKGNILERFSAQQFPDLHSELNLSSLELGDSALYFCASSEAGGSGELFFGEGSRLTVL.

This rearrangement joins TRBV7-9 to TRBJ1-1; the D is unclear. Germline CDR1 reads SEHNR; CDR2 reads FQNEAQ (reference sequence). Trimming shortened V by 1 base and J by 1 base, and 4 bases separated the two germline ends. This CDR3 contains 13 residues. CDR3 region: CASSLEPNTEAFF. CDR3 nucleotides: TGTGCCAGCAGCTTAGAACCGAACACTGAAGCTTTCTTT.

The CDR3 DNA sequence: TGTGCCAGCAGCTTGAGGGCGGGTGGCAATCAGCCCCAGCATTTT. Protein sequence: CASSLRAGGNQPQHF. V usage is TRBV7-9 and J usage is TRBJ1-5; D unclear. Trimming stripped 3 bases from V and 2 bases from J, with 11 bases between. CDR1 is SEHNR, CDR2 FQNEAQ, per germline (reference sequence). This CDR3 has 15 amino acids.

This chain joins TRBV5-1 and TRBJ1-1; unclear D gene. The CDR3 is 11 amino acids. Deletions cut 7 bases from V and 1 base from J, with 5 bases between. Germline CDR1 SGHRS, CDR2 YFSETQ. CDR3 in DNA: TGCGCCAGCTCGGGGAACACTGAAGCTTTCTTT. Encoded protein: CASSGNTEAFF. Using reference TRBV5-1 and TRBJ1-1 for the parts outside the CDR3, the full variable domain is KAGVTQTPRYLIKTRGQQVTLSCSPISGHRSVSWYQQTPGQGLQFLFEYFSETQRNKGNFPGRFSGRQFSNSRSEMNVSTLELGDSALYLCASSGNTEAFFGQGTRLTVV.

The chain uses TRBV5-5 and TRBJ2-5, with D perhaps being TRBD1 or TRBD2 (5 bases each). The CDR3 sequence is 14 residues long. Trimming removed 2 bases from V and 7 bases from J, with 15 bases in between. The germline gives CDR1 SGHKS, CDR2 YYEKEE (reference sequence). CDR3 residues: CASSLIGTGGTQYF. The CDR3 bases are TGTGCCAGCAGCTTAATAGGCACTGGGGGGACCCAGTACTTC. Together with reference TRBV5-5 and TRBJ2-5, the CDR3 gives the full variable domain: DAGVTQSPTHLIKTRGQQVTLRCSPISGHKSVSWYQQVLGQGPQFIFQYYEKEERGRGNFPDRFSARQFPNYSSELNVNALLLGDSALYLCASSLIGTGGTQYFGPGTRLLVL.

The J gene is TRBJ2-7, the V gene TRBV7-9; tentatively, D is TRBD1 (6 bases). CDR3 length equals 14 residues. The germline V gene encodes CDR1 SEHNR and CDR2 FQNEAQ (reference sequence). Trimming shortened V by 2 bases and J by 3 bases, and 11 bases separated the two germline ends. CDR3 sequence reads: CASSLTRGRYEQYF. CDR3 bases: TGTGCCAGCAGCTTAACCAGGGGACGCTACGAGCAGTACTTC.